This TCR beta chain was recorded in a study of shared clonotypes between healthy human individuals. The study drew its donors from healthy HIV-negative adults without recent acute infections or vaccinations. Trimming left V 10 bases short and J 3 bases short, with 13 bases between. The germline V gene has CDR1 MRHNA and CDR2 SNTAGT. This CDR3 is 13 amino acids long. This was a deep-level run. The data were produced by immunoSEQ multiplex PCR, yet TCRdb's version contains in-frame clones alone and is incomplete. The sample includes 400,000 to 500,000 clones, roughly four fifths of them seen just once. This receptor was obtained from a woman in her forties in good health. Some clones in this sample may be carry-over from other donors' samples. What was sequenced was PBMCs. The chain joins TRBV6-4 to TRBJ2-1; a weak D match, TRBD2 (6 bases). This CDR3 reads CATRDSRYNEQFF. CDR3 sequence (DNA): TGTGCCACACGGGACTCCCGCTACAATGAGCAGTTCTTC.